The subject of this entry is one T cell receptor beta chain. Its antigen is undetermined. TCRdb itself ran the reads through MiXCR, one entry per CDR3 protein. The repertoire holds a few hundred thousand distinct CDR3 sequences, with about 32% as singletons. Germline lookup yields CDR1 LNHDA and CDR2 SQIVND (reference sequence). V was trimmed by 7 bases and J by 4 bases, leaving 13 bases between them. CDR3 size: 13 residues. This entry comes from a study of T cell repertoires in cytomegalovirus infection. Findings of the study overall: There were HLA-C-restricted CMV-specific TCR beta clonotypes dominating the ex vivo response.

This chain links TRBV19 with TRBJ1-1; the D gene is possibly TRBD1 (6 bases). The sample in question was cultured PBMCs, obtained from culture after CMV antigen stimulation. The sequence was obtained from a human donor in good health (CMV status not recorded). Some clones in this sample may be carry-over from other donors' samples. The DNA for the CDR3 is TGTGCCAGTAAAAACAGGGTCCGCACTGAAGCTTTCTTT. Protein: CASKNRVRTEAFF.